This TCR beta chain emerged from a study of beta chain features in type 1 diabetes (dated by TCRdb to the late 2010s). Background for the entire study: Mean age, gender distribution, total cell number and subset yield were not different between patients and healthy donors. A total of around 100 million sorted cells were examined across all samples, and RNA yield correlated strongly with the number of cells per subset. The study compared the TCRB repertoires of sorted circulating CD4+ T cell subsets in recently diagnosed type 1 diabetes patients with those in matched healthy donors. Whereas all 30 or so donors provided naive and central memory subsets, regulatory and stem cell-like memory subsets were isolated from just 8 patients and roughly 8 healthy donors. Results the study describes overall, beyond this receptor: Because the HLA sub-analyses included only small numbers of individuals, any influence of HLA type on TCRB rearrangement was left unresolved. The naive, central memory and regulatory TCRB repertoires appeared to resemble one another more closely among patients than among healthy donors. Because cDNA rather than genomic DNA was sequenced, highly expressing activated cells could have been over-represented, although no difference in activation and CD3 levels was found between groups. In all four CD4+ subsets, TCRB CDR3 length was moderately but significantly shorter in type 1 diabetes patients. Patients with type 1 diabetes made fewer insertions and deleted more nucleotides at VDJ recombination sites, implying thymic rearrangement abnormalities. PCR may preferentially amplify shorter templates, but because patient and control samples were amplified and corrected together, any resulting skew would affect both groups equally.

A single peripheral blood draw of approximately 100 mL on average was collected from each donor into heparinised tubes. A BD FACSAria II was used to sort naive, central memory, regulatory and stem cell-like memory CD4+ T cells with a panel that included CD45RO, CCR7, CD25, CD127, CD95 and CD27. A purity above 98% was achieved for all sorted populations. PBMCs were isolated immediately by Lymphoprep density gradient centrifugation and stained directly without culture. So that batch effects would be minimized, each experiment stained and sorted samples in pairs, pairing one healthy donor with one patient. Comments on this clone: Its antigen is not yet known. The record has no base qualities; no much larger clone is one base away.

The High Capacity cDNA Reverse Transcription Kit was used to reverse transcribe all of the isolated RNA, meaning that expressed TCRB transcripts were what got sequenced. Deep immunoSEQ sequencing was applied to naive, central memory and regulatory T cell samples, giving an average of roughly 3.3 million total reads per sample. After sorted cells were lysed in RLT buffer, RNA was extracted with DNase-treated RNeasy Micro or Mini kits, with the choice depending on cell number. Each cell subset was processed on its own to prevent cross-contamination, while patient and healthy donor samples were processed together. The immunoSEQ multiplex PCR was used to amplify TCRB sequences from cDNA, generating 87-bp fragments that spanned the CDR3 region. Sequencing of the amplicons was done on the Illumina HiSeq platform. For the original study's pipeline: PCR bias was corrected computationally using synthetic template baselines, and reads within Hamming distance 2 were collapsed, with unmergeable singletons discarded. Reads were aligned against IMGT to assign V, D and J genes, CDR3 length and insertions or deletions at six rearrangement sites. Within each subset, clonotype counts were normalized to sorted cell number, after which true diversity and Gini coefficients were computed with the tcR R package. The overlap coefficient, calculated on TCRB nucleotide sequences, was used to quantify repertoire sharing. Out-of-frame TCRB sequences from naive cells were analyzed as a proxy for the pre-selection repertoire. As stored in TCRdb, this immuneACCESS dataset retains in-frame rearrangements with V and J assigned. A fraction of the clones does not appear; measured against another copy, unresolved V genes explain less than half of the discrepancy, and the remainder lacks a known reason. Clonal size and the V and J genes are those of that table, whereas D and trimming came from the DNA. The sample table shows around 300,000 clones, and roughly 9.6% are seen once. Roughly 0.016% of the sample rests with the top ten.

The CDR1 and CDR2 encoded by the germline V gene (reference sequence) are GTSNPN and SVGIG. The junction shows trimming of 2 bases on V and 5 bases on J, plus 10 bases between the germline ends. Counted from cysteine to phenylalanine, this CDR3 has 12 amino acids. CDR3 DNA is the only sequence kept; it has 36 bases, read in frame from the first base. The V and J segments used are TRBV30 and TRBJ2-7; TRBD2 is perhaps the D gene, given 6 matching bases. The TCR originated in a woman in her 30s in good health. Sequencing was performed on naive CD4+ T cells from blood. According to the study, the label for this sample's cell subset or site signals: true naive CD4+ T cells. The CDR3 here reads CAWSSGGNEQYF. The DNA reads as follows: TGTGCCTGGAGTTCCGGAGGGAACGAGCAGTACTTC. With all but the CDR3 taken from the reference TRBV30 and TRBJ2-7 genes, the full variable domain is: SQTIHQWPATLVQPVGSPLSLECTVEGTSNPNLYWYRQAAGRGLQLLFYSVGIGQISSEVPQNLSASRPQDRQFILSSKKLLLSDSGFYLCAWSSGGNEQYFGPGTRLTVT.